This TCR beta chain was documented in a study of CD8+ T cells in alopecia areata. Regarding this clone: What it binds is unknown.

General study results and limits: Sequenced scalp T cells also include alphabeta T cells resident in normal skin. Scalp clonality dropped significantly under tofacitinib, as did expanded CD8+ top-100 clones. In scalp and blood during tofacitinib, many expanded lesional clones persisted.

Extraction of RNA preceded its reverse transcription into cDNA, which served as the sequencing template. The repertoire was sequenced with immunoSEQ multiplex PCR; TCRdb's copy has only in-frame clones and lacks some. Among about 190,000 clones listed, approximately 61% were seen once. Sample treatment: oral pan-JAK inhibitor, 5-10 mg twice daily. The source is a human donor with alopecia areata. Sample: CD4+ T cells sorted from blood, taken at week 24, from a patient treated with tofacitinib.

CDR3 in DNA: TGCAGTGCTCCAACGGACGGGACCCAGTACTTC. This translates into CSAPTDGTQYF. The rearrangement links TRBV20-1 to TRBJ2-5; no clear D. Trimming stripped 5 bases from V and 7 bases from J, with 11 bases between. CDR1 DFQATT and CDR2 SNEGSKA come from the germline V gene (reference sequence). The CDR3 length is 11 residues.